This T cell receptor beta chain was sequenced for a study of cytomegalovirus exposure and HLA in healthy donors. Only one count was recorded for this clone. One end of the junction does not line up with germline, which may come from a read error. The CDR3 loop spans 16 amino acids. The germline CDR1 and CDR2 sequences are SEHNR and FQNEAQ (reference sequence). The PCR used 60 Vbeta and 13 Jbeta primers. Measured with immunoSEQ multiplex PCR; TCRdb has only the in-frame clones, and not every one. The table lists about 150,000 clones, about four fifths of them singletons. The clonotype originates from a man in his thirties or forties in good health. V gene TRBV7-9 combines with J gene TRBJ1-1; D ambiguous. The specimen sequenced was PBMCs. The CDR3 bases are TGTTCCAGCAGCTTACGGGTCGAACGAATGAACACTGAAGCTTTCTTT. Translated: CSSSLRVERMNTEAFF.